A single sample is the source of the 4 T cell receptor beta chains below, sequenced in a study of blood T cell repertoires in COVID-19. This table comes from immunoSEQ multiplex PCR, and its TCRdb copy is limited to in-frame clones, with some not included. The sample holds about 310,000 clones, around 89% seen once. The sample consisted of PBMCs or T cells enriched from blood (not recorded which). These receptors all come from a woman between 40 and 50 years old who had recovered from COVID-19.

CDR3 sequence reads: CASSLYLGGTEAFF. CDR3 DNA sequence: TGTGCCAGCAGTTTATACCTAGGCGGCACTGAAGCTTTCTTT. V and J are TRBV27 and TRBJ1-1; D is uncertain. The length of the CDR3 is 14 residues. Per germline, CDR1 MNHEY and CDR2 SMNVEV (reference sequence). Trimming left V 1 base short and J 4 bases short, with 10 bases between.

The J gene is TRBJ2-2, the V gene TRBV6-2 or TRBV6-3, with D perhaps matching TRBD2 (5 bases). Germline V lookup: CDR1 MNHEY, CDR2 SVGEGT. The CDR3 runs 13 residues. Trimming took off 5 bases at V and 5 bases at J, with 9 bases between the two ends. The CDR3 loop is CASSLGSTGELFF. The CDR3, as DNA: TGTGCCAGCAGTCTAGGGAGTACCGGGGAGCTGTTTTTT.

The chain uses TRBV11-2 and TRBJ2-3, with a possible D match to TRBD2 (6 bases). The germline gives CDR1 SGHAT, CDR2 FQNNGV. The germline V and J ends were trimmed by 0 bases and 5 bases, with 12 bases remaining between them. The CDR3 contains 15 residues. The CDR3 DNA follows: TGTGCCAGCAGCTTAGATCAGGGAGCGGGAGATACGCAGTATTTT. Translating it yields CASSLDQGAGDTQYF.

This clone was counted between two and nine times. The chain recombines TRBV28 with TRBJ1-5, with a weak D call TRBD1 (5 bases). The CDR3 sequence is 14 residues long. Trimming pared 5 bases from V and 11 bases from J, leaving 19 bases between. Germline assignment: CDR1 MDHEN and CDR2 SYDVKM. The CDR3 is CASSRSWDGAAQHF. In nucleotides, the CDR3 is TGTGCCAGCAGTAGGTCGTGGGATGGGGCAGCCCAGCATTTT.